This T cell receptor beta chain was sequenced for a study of vaccination and CD4 T cells after COVID-19 (dated by TCRdb to about 2022). Regarding the complete study: Convalescent patients had a positive SARS-CoV-2 result on nasal swab PCR, and of these patients, several had mild disease and one had severe disease. Post-vaccine blood samples were obtained a median of approximately 74 days after the second vaccine dose, with a range of roughly 12 to 250 days. Overlapping spike peptide pools from SARS-CoV-2 and from the common cold coronaviruses HCoV-NL63, HCoV-OC43 and HCoV-229E were used as culture stimuli. In 10 COVID-19 convalescent patients and a handful of infection-naive healthy vaccine recipients, researchers compared the spike-specific CD4+ TCR repertoire from before mRNA vaccination with the repertoire from after. Post-COVID blood samples from convalescent patients were collected a median of roughly 100 days after diagnosis, with a range of about 35 to 180 days. Each participant got two doses of either the Pfizer-BioNTech BNT162b2 vaccine (n=8) or the Moderna mRNA-1273 vaccine (n=2). In control cultures, a CEFX viral epitope pool was used as positive control, an HIV-1 Nef peptide pool was used as negative control, or no peptide was added. The convalescent cohort comprised six males and four females, including two Hispanic individuals, seven Caucasians, two Asians and one multiracial person.

With respect to this clonotype: The clone's antigen remains unknown. Base-call qualities are not available, and no considerably larger clone is one nucleotide away.

Library generation was performed with PCR. TCR sequencing of DNA from cultured CD4+ T cells used the Oncomine TCR Beta short-read assay at the Johns Hopkins FTIC core. Genomic DNA was extracted from the cultured CD4+ T cells with the QIAamp micro DNA kit. Oncomine TCR Beta libraries made from cultured CD4+ T cells were pooled using unique dual indexes and sequenced on an Illumina iSeq 100. The authors processed their data as follows. Non-productive sequences were filtered out, and CDR3s that did not start with C, did not end with F or W, or were shorter than 7 amino acids were discarded. The MANAFEST web application identified antigen-specific clonotypes by comparing peptide-stimulated wells against reference wells and other culture wells. An FDR below 0.05, an odds ratio above 5, and a productive frequency above 0.1% in at least two of three replicate wells were required for clones to be considered positive. Cross-reactive clonotypes were defined as significantly expanded in both SARS-CoV-2 spike wells and at least one common cold coronavirus spike condition. Using R version 3.6.1, CDR3 homology was evaluated through Levenshtein distances (stringdist) along with unrooted phylogenetic trees (ape). The public reads were reprocessed in TCRdb via fastp at Q25 and MiXCR, keeping in-frame beta chains. Each CDR3 protein appears once, grouped with its most common genes and DNA. TCRdb assigned the V and J calls; the authors' analysis was not used. For this sample there are more than 9,000 distinct CDR3 sequences; over 30% appear just once. Roughly a quarter of the sample comes from the top ten.

What this sample's treatment or condition label stands for: approximately 10-day PBMC culture with coronavirus spike peptide pools or control peptides (ViraFEST assay). The ViraFEST assay was used in the study, in which antigen-specific T cells were expanded with peptide pools and expanded clonotypes were subsequently identified by TCR sequencing. The convalescent patients' positive SARS-CoV-2 PCR tests fell between March and December 2020, which was before the Alpha, Beta and Delta variants emerged in the United States. About 2 million PBMCs per well were cultured in IMDM with roughly 5% human AB serum and roughly 10 IU/ml IL-2, plus 10 ug/ml peptide pools. On days 3 and 7, half of the culture medium was replaced with fresh IL-2-containing medium. After approximately 10 days of culture, CD4+ T cells were isolated by negative selection using the EasySep CD4+ T cell isolation kit. Ficoll-Paque Plus gradient centrifugation was used to isolate PBMCs from whole blood, and the isolated PBMCs were then either used fresh or cryopreserved at -140C. In general, triplicate wells were set up for every culture condition.

The study at large found these results: Of the vaccine-specific clones found in convalescent patients, nearly all (304 of 307) were mono-reactive for SARS-CoV-2 spike instead of being cross-reactive with common cold coronaviruses. An increase in the median number of SARS-CoV-2-reactive clonotypes from 20 to 25 after infection to roughly 38 after vaccination was observed, but the change was not found to be significant. Among the post-vaccine SARS-CoV-2-reactive clones in convalescent patients, a median about 86% showed up only after vaccination, which suggests vaccine-specific priming. The study included relatively few convalescent patients and did not analyze early timepoints after natural infection.

CDR1 and CDR2, looked up from the germline V gene (reference sequence), are DFQATT and SNEGSKA. V lost 2 bases and J lost 7 bases; the stretch between them is 12 bases long. There are 12 amino acids in the CDR3, from cysteine to phenylalanine inclusive. Of the read, only the CDR3 DNA is kept; its 36 bases are in frame from base 1. The chain couples TRBV20-1 to TRBJ2-7, with a weak D call of TRBD2 (5 bases match). This TCR came from a human donor with COVID-19. The sample consisted of cultured CD4+ T cells from blood. CDR3 sequence: CSARPGLGEQYF. The nucleotide sequence is TGCAGTGCTAGACCCGGACTGGGAGAGCAGTACTTC.